The 17 T cell receptor beta chains given below trace back to one sample, sequenced in a study of blood T cells in healthy people across ages. Together with a sample-barcoded 5' primer, a J-beta primer mix was included in a second PCR lasting about 6 to 12 cycles. TCRdb redid the calling of the 5' RACE reads with MiXCR, one entry per CDR3 protein. The sample includes over a million distinct CDR3 sequences, around 45% of them seen just once. The sample comprised blood. The receptors originated from a woman aged 55-70 years in good health.

The rearrangement uses TRBV20-1 and TRBJ2-7, with D possibly called TRBD1 or TRBD2 (5 bases each). Germline values: CDR1 DFQATT, CDR2 SNEGSKA (reference sequence). The CDR3 totals 14 residues. Trimming pared 2 bases from V and 3 bases from J, leaving 14 bases between. The CDR3: CSARSGTENYEQYF. Written as DNA, the CDR3 is TGCAGTGCTAGATCTGGGACGGAGAACTACGAGCAGTACTTC.

This clonotype was detected ten times or more. The V and J genes are TRBV29-1 and TRBJ2-5, with D maybe TRBD1 (6 bases). This CDR3 region has 11 residues. V was shortened by 7 bases and J by 3 bases, with 9 bases between the two germline ends. Looked up from germline, CDR1 is SQVTM and CDR2 is ANQGSEA. CDR3: CSGGQKETQYF. CDR3 DNA: TGCAGCGGGGGACAAAAAGAGACCCAGTACTTC.

This chain uses TRBV12-3 or TRBV12-4 with TRBJ2-2, with 7 nucleotides matching TRBD1. V shed 7 bases and J 2 bases; nucleotides not matched to a gene: 1. This CDR3 comprises 13 residues. The DNA for the CDR3 is TGTGCCAGCAAGGGGGCAAACACCGGGGAGCTGTTTTTT. Amino acid sequence: CASKGANTGELFF.

V usage is TRBV3-1 and J usage is TRBJ2-2; 11 nucleotides line up with TRBD2. From germline, CDR1 is LGHDT and CDR2 YNNKEL (reference sequence). V shed 4 bases, J shed 5 bases, and the junction held 12 bases outside the gene matches. CDR3 length: 18 residues. The CDR3: CASSRGTSGGTGTGELFF. The CDR3 region has the DNA TGTGCCAGCAGCCGAGGGACTAGCGGAGGAACAGGGACCGGGGAGCTGTTTTTT.

V and J are TRBV15 and TRBJ2-7; 10 bases agree with TRBD1. Germline CDR1 is LNHNV and CDR2 is YYDKDF (reference sequence). This CDR3 comprises 15 residues. The V and J ends lost 1 base and 7 bases, in that order; junction bases with no gene match: 7. CDR3 region: CATSRGQGAVDEQYF. As DNA, the CDR3 is TGTGCCACCAGCAGAGGACAGGGGGCTGTGGATGAGCAGTACTTC.

V usage is TRBV5-1 and J usage is TRBJ2-1, with TRBD2 as a possible D gene (6 bases). The V and J ends lost 5 bases and 2 bases respectively, with 11 bases between them. Germline CDR1 and CDR2: SGHRS and YFSETQ. This CDR3 region has 14 residues. The CDR3 protein is CASRDGRTYNEQFF. CDR3 DNA: TGCGCCAGCAGAGACGGGAGAACCTACAATGAGCAGTTCTTC.

This chain uses TRBV4-2 with TRBJ2-1, with TRBD2 matching 10 bases. The J segment lost 8 bases and the V segment lost 4 bases, leaving 11 bases of the junction unmatched. Germline loops: CDR1 LGHNA, CDR2 YNFKEQ. CDR3 size: 16 residues. DNA of the CDR3: TGTGCCAGCAGCCCCCGTGGAGCGGGAGGGCCCGATGAGCAGTTCTTC. It is translated as CASSPRGAGGPDEQFF.

This chain links TRBV5-4 with TRBJ2-4; the match to TRBD1 covers 9 bases. The closer fit of TRBJ2-7 to the DNA end suggests the J call may be wrong. The CDR3 spans 15 residues. Per the germline V gene, CDR1 is SGHNT and CDR2 is YYREEE (reference sequence). The CDR3 loop reads CASSPGQGSRNEQYF. The CDR3 nucleotides read TGTGCCAGCAGCCCGGGACAGGGTTCAAGGAACGAGCAGTACTTC.

This chain connects TRBV7-9 to TRBJ2-3, with a possible D match to TRBD2 (5 bases). Germline CDR1 SEHNR, CDR2 FQNEAQ (reference sequence). Between the trimmed V and J ends, which lost 8 bases and 4 bases, there was a span of 13 bases. The CDR3 covers 13 residues. The CDR3 is CASGGRSADTQYF. The CDR3 DNA sequence: TGTGCCAGCGGAGGCAGGTCAGCAGATACGCAGTATTTT.

The gene calls are TRBV20-1 and TRBJ1-4, with a tentative D call TRBD1 (5 bases). The length of the CDR3 is 14 residues. The germline V gene has CDR1 DFQATT and CDR2 SNEGSKA (reference sequence). V lost 0 bases, J lost 5 bases, and 10 bases lay in between. The CDR3 DNA sequence: TGCAGTGCTAGAGATTCGGGGGTAAATGAAAAACTGTTTTTT. It yields the protein CSARDSGVNEKLFF.

This clonotype was counted a few times. The chain joins TRBV7-9 to TRBJ2-5; a possible D gene is TRBD1 (6 bases). Trimming removed 4 bases at V and 5 bases at J, with 14 bases between. Per the germline V gene, CDR1 is SEHNR and CDR2 is FQNEAQ (reference sequence). The CDR3 has 14 residues. The CDR3: CASSSKQGRETQYF. DNA of the CDR3: TGTGCCAGCAGCTCAAAACAGGGTCGGGAGACCCAGTACTTC.

This chain uses TRBV12-3 or TRBV12-4 with TRBJ1-1; perhaps TRBD1 as D (6 bases). The CDR3 is made up of 13 amino acids. Between the trimmed V and J ends, which lost 8 bases and 5 bases, there was a span of 15 bases. The CDR3 nucleotides read TGTGCCAGCGGGCGGGGGGCGAGGACTGAAGCTTTCTTT. This gives the protein CASGRGARTEAFF.

There are a few counts of this clonotype. The V and J genes are TRBV7-2 and TRBJ1-2, with a possible D match to TRBD1 (5 bases). V lost 4 bases, J lost 7 bases, and 16 bases lay in between. This CDR3 comprises 14 residues. Germline V gene data show CDR1 as SGHTA and CDR2 as FQGNSA. DNA for the CDR3: TGTGCCAGCAGCTCTATATCGACAGCAGGTGGCTACACCTTC. Its translation: CASSSISTAGGYTF.

V usage is TRBV25-1 and J usage is TRBJ2-7, with 7 bases fitting TRBD1. Germline V lookup: CDR1 MGHDK, CDR2 SYGVNS. With 4 bases clipped from V and 5 bases from J, the junction kept 11 bases outside the gene matches. The CDR3 contains 15 residues. This chain's CDR3 is CASSVRGGLRNEQYF. CDR3 coding DNA: TGTGCCAGCAGTGTAAGAGGGGGCCTACGGAACGAGCAGTACTTC.

This sequence joins TRBV20-1 and TRBJ1-4, with D perhaps matching TRBD1 (6 bases). The CDR3 is 14 residues long. The V gene's germline CDR1 is DFQATT and CDR2 SNEGSKA (reference sequence). Trimming shortened V by 0 bases and J by 4 bases, and 9 bases separated the two germline ends. CDR3 loop: CSARETGYNEKLFF. The CDR3 region has the DNA TGCAGTGCTAGAGAGACAGGCTATAATGAAAAACTGTTTTTT.

The chain links TRBV7-9 to TRBJ2-2, with 10 bases fitting TRBD1. Germline loops: CDR1 SEHNR, CDR2 FQNEAQ (reference sequence). This CDR3 is built from 17 residues. V lost 1 base and J lost 4; bases outside the gene matches: 6. CDR3 sequence (DNA): TGTGCCAGCAGCTTAGTAATGACAGGGGGCCTCACCGGGGAGCTGTTTTTT. Its protein is CASSLVMTGGLTGELFF. The full variable domain, with the rest looked up from reference TRBV7-9 and TRBJ2-2, is DTGVSQNPRHKITKRGQNVTFRCDPISEHNRLYWYRQTLGQGPEFLTYFQNEAQLEKSRLLSDRFSAERPKGSFSTLEIQRTEQGDSAMYLCASSLVMTGGLTGELFFGEGSRLTVL.

J is TRBJ2-1 and V is TRBV27; TRBD2 matches 8 bases. V lost 3 bases, J lost 0 bases, and 7 bases stayed unmatched. The germline gives CDR1 MNHEY, CDR2 SMNVEV (reference sequence). There are 17 residues in the CDR3. CDR3 nucleotide sequence: TGTGCCAGCAGTTTTCTCCAAAGCGGGAGCTCCTACAATGAGCAGTTCTTC. Its translation is CASSFLQSGSSYNEQFF.